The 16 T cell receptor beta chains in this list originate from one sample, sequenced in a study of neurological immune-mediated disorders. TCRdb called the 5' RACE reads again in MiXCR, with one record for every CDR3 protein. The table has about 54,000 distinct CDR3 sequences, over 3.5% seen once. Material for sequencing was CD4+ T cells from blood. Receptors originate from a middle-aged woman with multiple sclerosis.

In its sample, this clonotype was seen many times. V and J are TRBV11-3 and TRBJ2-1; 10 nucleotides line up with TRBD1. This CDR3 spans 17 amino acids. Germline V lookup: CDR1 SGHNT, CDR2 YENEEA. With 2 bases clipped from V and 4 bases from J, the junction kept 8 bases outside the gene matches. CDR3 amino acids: CASSLLRTGGIYNEQFF. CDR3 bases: TGTGCCAGCAGCTTACTCCGGACAGGGGGTATTTACAATGAGCAGTTCTTC.

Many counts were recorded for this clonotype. The DNA for the CDR3 is TGCGCCAGCAGCTCCGTGGCGCCCGGGACAGGGTACAATGAGCAGTTCTTC. This codes for CASSSVAPGTGYNEQFF. The gene calls are TRBV5-1 and TRBJ2-1; TRBD1 matches at 9 bases. Germline loops: CDR1 SGHRS, CDR2 YFSETQ. After removal of 3 bases from V and 4 bases from J, the junction contained 11 bases not matched to a gene. There are 17 residues in the CDR3.

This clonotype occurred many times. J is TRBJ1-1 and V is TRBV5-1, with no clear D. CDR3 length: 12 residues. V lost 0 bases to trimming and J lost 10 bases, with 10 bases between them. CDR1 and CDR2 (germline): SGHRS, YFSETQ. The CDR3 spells CASSLGEGSAFF. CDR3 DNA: TGCGCCAGCAGCTTGGGAGAGGGTTCAGCTTTCTTT.

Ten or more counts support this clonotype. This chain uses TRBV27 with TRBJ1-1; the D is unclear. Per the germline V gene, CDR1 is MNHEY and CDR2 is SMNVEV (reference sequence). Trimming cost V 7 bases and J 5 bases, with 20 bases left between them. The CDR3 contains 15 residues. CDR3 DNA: TGTGCCAGCATACCCGCACGGGAGACGAAGACTGAAGCTTTCTTT. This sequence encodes CASIPARETKTEAFF.

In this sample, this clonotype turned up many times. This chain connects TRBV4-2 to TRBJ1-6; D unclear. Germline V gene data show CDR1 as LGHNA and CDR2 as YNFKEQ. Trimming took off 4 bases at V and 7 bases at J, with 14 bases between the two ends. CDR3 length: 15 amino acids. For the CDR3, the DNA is TGTGCCAGCAGCCTTCGTGGAGTACCAAATTCACCCCTCCACTTT. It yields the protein CASSLRGVPNSPLHF.

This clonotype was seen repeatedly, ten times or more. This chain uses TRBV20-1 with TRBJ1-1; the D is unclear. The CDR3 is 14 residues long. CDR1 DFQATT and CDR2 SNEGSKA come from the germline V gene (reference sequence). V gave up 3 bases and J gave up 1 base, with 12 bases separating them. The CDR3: CSASRPGENTEAFF. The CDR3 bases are TGCAGTGCTAGTCGTCCCGGGGAGAACACTGAAGCTTTCTTT.

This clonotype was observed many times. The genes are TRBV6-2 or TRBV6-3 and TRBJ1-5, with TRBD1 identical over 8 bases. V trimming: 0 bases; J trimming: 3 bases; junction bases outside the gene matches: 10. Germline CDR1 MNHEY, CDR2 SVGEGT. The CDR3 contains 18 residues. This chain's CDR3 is CASSYSLSAGGFNQPQHF. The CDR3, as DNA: TGTGCCAGCAGTTACTCTCTTTCTGCAGGGGGCTTCAATCAGCCCCAGCATTTT.

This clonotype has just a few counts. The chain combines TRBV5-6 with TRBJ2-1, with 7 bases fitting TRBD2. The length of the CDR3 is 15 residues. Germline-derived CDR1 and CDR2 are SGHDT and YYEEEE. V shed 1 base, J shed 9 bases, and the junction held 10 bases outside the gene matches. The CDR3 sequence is CASSLSSGFNLEQFF. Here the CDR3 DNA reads TGTGCCAGCAGCTTGAGTAGCGGGTTCAACCTTGAGCAGTTCTTC.

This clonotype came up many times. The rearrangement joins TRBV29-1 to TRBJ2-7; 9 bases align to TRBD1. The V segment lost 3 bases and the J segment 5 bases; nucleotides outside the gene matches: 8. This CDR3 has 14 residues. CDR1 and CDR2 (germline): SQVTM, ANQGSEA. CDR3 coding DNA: TGCAGCGTTGAGGACGGGACAGGGTCGGACGAGCAGTACTTC. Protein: CSVEDGTGSDEQYF.

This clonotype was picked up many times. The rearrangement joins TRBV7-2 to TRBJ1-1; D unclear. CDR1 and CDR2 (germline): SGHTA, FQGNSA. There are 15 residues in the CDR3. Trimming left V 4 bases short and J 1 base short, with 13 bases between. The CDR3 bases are TGTGCCAGCAGCTCCCCGACACGGGGGAACACTGAAGCTTTCTTT. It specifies CASSSPTRGNTEAFF.

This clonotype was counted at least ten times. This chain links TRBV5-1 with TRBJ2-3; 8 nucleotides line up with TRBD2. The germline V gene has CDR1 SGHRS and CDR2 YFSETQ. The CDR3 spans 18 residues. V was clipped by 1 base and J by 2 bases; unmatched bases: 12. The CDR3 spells CASSLRAGGRTFTDTQYF. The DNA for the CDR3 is TGCGCCAGCAGCTTGAGGGCGGGGGGCAGGACATTCACAGATACGCAGTATTTT.

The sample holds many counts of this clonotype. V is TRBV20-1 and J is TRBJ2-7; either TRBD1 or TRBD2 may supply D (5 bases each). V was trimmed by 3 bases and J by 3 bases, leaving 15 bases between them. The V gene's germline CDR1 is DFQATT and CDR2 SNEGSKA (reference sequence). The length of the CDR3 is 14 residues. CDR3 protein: CSASSWGTVYEQYF. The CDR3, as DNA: TGCAGTGCTAGCTCATGGGGGACCGTCTACGAGCAGTACTTC.

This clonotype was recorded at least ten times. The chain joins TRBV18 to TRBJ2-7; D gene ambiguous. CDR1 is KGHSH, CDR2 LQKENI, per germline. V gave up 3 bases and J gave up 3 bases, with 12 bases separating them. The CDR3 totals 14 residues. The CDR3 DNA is TGTGCCAGCTCACCCGAGGCAGATTACTACGAGCAGTACTTC. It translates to CASSPEADYYEQYF.

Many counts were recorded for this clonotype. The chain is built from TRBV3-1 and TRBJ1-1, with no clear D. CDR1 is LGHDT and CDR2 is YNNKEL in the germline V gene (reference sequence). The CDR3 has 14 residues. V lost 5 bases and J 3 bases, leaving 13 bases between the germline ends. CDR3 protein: CASSFLGRDTEAFF. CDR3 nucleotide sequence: TGTGCCAGCAGCTTCCTCGGGCGGGACACTGAAGCTTTCTTT.

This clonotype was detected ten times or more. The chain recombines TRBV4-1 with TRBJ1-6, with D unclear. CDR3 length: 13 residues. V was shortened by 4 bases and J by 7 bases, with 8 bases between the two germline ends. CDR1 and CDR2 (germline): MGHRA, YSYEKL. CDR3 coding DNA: TGCGCCAGCAGCCCGAATATGAATTCACCCCTCCACTTT. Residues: CASSPNMNSPLHF.

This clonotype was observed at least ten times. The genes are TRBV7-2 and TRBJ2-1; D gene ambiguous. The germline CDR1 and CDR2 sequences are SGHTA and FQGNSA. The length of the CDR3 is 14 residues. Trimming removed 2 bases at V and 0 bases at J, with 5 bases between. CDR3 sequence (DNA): TGTGCCAGCAGCTTAAAGGGCTCCTACAATGAGCAGTTCTTC. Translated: CASSLKGSYNEQFF.